These 21 T cell receptor beta chains originate from one sample sequenced in a study of regulatory T cells in long-lasting Graves disease. Time point defined: persistent/refractory GD, antithyroid drugs over 5 years with positive TRAb. RNA isolated from PBMCs was used to make the TCR library. For TCR beta, libraries came from iRepertoire HTBI primers and Arm-PCR of CDR3 regions. TCRdb reanalysed the multiplex PCR reads using MiXCR and keeps one entry per CDR3 protein. The sample contains around 460,000 distinct CDR3 sequences, less than 25% of which appear only once. This sample comprised peripheral blood mononuclear cells (PBMCs), obtained when the disease was refractory, from a patient treated with antithyroid drugs. The receptor set was obtained from a female donor with Graves disease.

The chain carries TRBV12-3 or TRBV12-4 and TRBJ2-5; D ambiguous. V shed 4 bases and J shed 4 bases, with 7 bases lying between them. The CDR3 has 12 amino acids. The CDR3 region has the DNA TGTGCCAGCAGTTCCAGCAGAGAGACCCAGTACTTC. It codes for CASSSSRETQYF.

This chain links TRBV5-4 with TRBJ2-3; D call uncertain. V lost 6 bases and J 3 bases, leaving 5 bases between the germline ends. CDR1 and CDR2 from the germline V gene are SGHNT and YYREEE (reference sequence). There are 11 residues in the CDR3. CDR3 sequence: CASTATDTQYF. In nucleotides, the CDR3 is TGTGCCAGCACCGCTACAGATACGCAGTATTTT.

This clonotype was recorded at least ten times. The chain is built from TRBV20-1 and TRBJ2-7; D perhaps matches TRBD1 (5 bases). CDR1 is DFQATT and CDR2 is SNEGSKA in the germline V gene (reference sequence). The V and J ends lost 2 bases and 11 bases respectively, with 13 bases between them. The CDR3 sequence is 11 residues long. CDR3 nucleotide sequence: TGCAGTGCTAGACTTGAAGGGGTGAAGTACTTC. Its protein is CSARLEGVKYF.

This chain joins TRBV24-1 and TRBJ2-3; D is unresolved. V was cut by 10 bases and J by 0 bases, with 10 bases left in between. This CDR3 contains 13 residues. Germline V CDR1 and CDR2: KGHDR, SFDVKD. The CDR3 DNA reads TGTGCCACGCGTGTAAAGAGCACAGATACGCAGTATTTT. Its translation: CATRVKSTDTQYF.

This clonotype was found many times. J is TRBJ2-7 and V is TRBV28; 7 bases align to TRBD2. Germline values: CDR1 MDHEN, CDR2 SYDVKM. The CDR3 runs 15 residues. Trimming cost V 4 bases and J 0 bases; bases outside gene matches: 6. The CDR3, as DNA: TGTGCCAGCAGTTCATCCGGGAGGAGCTCCTACGAGCAGTACTTC. Protein: CASSSSGRSSYEQYF.

This clonotype was seen at least ten times. The chain has TRBV12-3 or TRBV12-4 and TRBJ2-3; 8 bases fit TRBD2. This CDR3 is built from 14 residues. J was trimmed by 2 bases and V by 5 bases; bases with no gene match: 3. CDR3: CASSKLAATDTQYF. CDR3 nucleotide sequence: TGTGCCAGCAGTAAACTAGCGGCCACAGATACGCAGTATTTT.

The chain joins TRBV3-1 to TRBJ1-4, with unresolved D. The length of the CDR3 is 13 residues. The germline V gene encodes CDR1 LGHDT and CDR2 YNNKEL (reference sequence). The ends were cut back, 2 bases at V and 8 bases at J, with 9 bases in the middle. CDR3 residues: CASSQLNREKLFF. CDR3 DNA sequence: TGTGCCAGCAGCCAATTGAATAGGGAAAAACTGTTTTTT. Filled out from reference TRBV3-1 and TRBJ1-4, the complete variable domain reads DTAVSQTPKYLVTQMGNDKSIKCEQNLGHDTMYWYKQDSKKFLKIMFSYNNKELIINETVPNRFSPKSPDKAHLNLHINSLELGDSAVYFCASSQLNREKLFFGSGTQLSVL.

This clonotype was counted between two and nine times. The J gene is TRBJ1-4, the V gene TRBV18; a weak D match, TRBD1 (6 bases). V gave up 2 bases and J gave up 4 bases, with 11 bases separating them. This CDR3 comprises 15 residues. In germline, CDR1 is KGHSH, CDR2 LQKENI. The CDR3 coding sequence is TGTGCCAGCTCACCAACGGCAGGGGATAATGAAAAACTGTTTTTT. Encoded protein: CASSPTAGDNEKLFF.

This clonotype was counted at least ten times. The chain carries TRBV29-1 and TRBJ2-5; D uncertain. Per germline, CDR1 SQVTM and CDR2 ANQGSEA. The V and J ends lost 5 bases and 5 bases respectively, with 15 bases between them. CDR3 length: 13 amino acids. The CDR3, as DNA: TGCAGCGTTTTAAGTCCACTTGGGGAGACCCAGTACTTC. Its translation: CSVLSPLGETQYF.

CDR3 sequence (DNA): TGTGCCAGCAGTGCTATGGACAGGGGCGCTAACTATGGCTACACCTTC. Translated: CASSAMDRGANYGYTF. This chain uses TRBV6-1 with TRBJ1-2; 9 nucleotides align to TRBD1. The CDR3 spans 16 residues. From germline, CDR1 is MNHNS and CDR2 SASEGT. Unmatched junction bases numbered 6, after V lost 4 bases and J lost 0 bases.

This clonotype was recorded many times. The chain combines TRBV7-2 with TRBJ1-5, with a weak D call TRBD1 (5 bases). The CDR3 covers 14 residues. Germline CDR1 is SGHTA and CDR2 is FQGNSA. V was clipped by 5 bases and J by 7 bases, with 15 bases between them. The CDR3 DNA is TGTGCCAGCAGCGCGGTGGGGGTGGGCCAGCCCCAGCATTTT. Amino acid sequence: CASSAVGVGQPQHF.

This chain uses TRBV24-1 with TRBJ1-1; TRBD1 agrees at 10 bases. V lost 3 bases and J lost 4; bases outside the gene matches: 4. CDR3 length: 15 amino acids. Germline CDR1 and CDR2: KGHDR and SFDVKD. This CDR3 is CATSDAGTGVTEAFF. DNA of the CDR3: TGTGCCACCAGTGATGCCGGGACAGGGGTCACTGAAGCTTTCTTT.

This clonotype was counted ten times or more. The V gene is TRBV5-1, the J gene TRBJ1-1, with 10 positions matching TRBD1. CDR3 length equals 17 residues. Looked up from germline, CDR1 is SGHRS and CDR2 is YFSETQ. V dropped 4 bases and J dropped 5; count of bases not matched to a gene: 14. The CDR3 here is CASSPLTGTGVGTEAFF. As DNA, the CDR3 is TGCGCCAGCAGCCCCTTGACCGGGACAGGGGTAGGGACTGAAGCTTTCTTT.

This clonotype was detected a few times. The chain couples TRBV10-3 to TRBJ2-1; D is unresolved. The germline gives CDR1 ENHRY, CDR2 SYGVKD. There are 13 residues in the CDR3. V lost 6 bases, J lost 3 bases, and 9 bases lay in between. DNA of the CDR3: TGTGCCATCAGAGAACCGGGCTACAATGAGCAGTTCTTC. It translates to CAIREPGYNEQFF.

The chain carries TRBV11-2 and TRBJ2-7; D may be TRBD1 (6 bases). The CDR3 is 13 residues long. V was trimmed by 4 bases and J by 6 bases, leaving 13 bases between them. In germline, CDR1 is SGHAT, CDR2 FQNNGV. Here the CDR3 reads CASSSQQGSEQYF. The DNA for the CDR3 is TGTGCCAGCAGCTCACAACAGGGCTCCGAGCAGTACTTC.

This clonotype was counted a few times. The chain combines TRBV29-1 with TRBJ1-2; D unclear. CDR1 SQVTM and CDR2 ANQGSEA come from the germline V gene. V was shortened by 2 bases and J by 8 bases, with 9 bases between the two germline ends. The CDR3 has 11 amino acids. The CDR3, as DNA: TGCAGCGTTGAATTCTGGGGAGGCTACACCTTC. It translates to CSVEFWGGYTF.

Ten or more counts support this clonotype. This sequence joins TRBV11-2 and TRBJ2-2; TRBD2 is a possible D gene (7 bases). CDR3 length: 15 residues. The germline CDR1 and CDR2 sequences are SGHAT and FQNNGV. V was trimmed by 2 bases and J by 5 bases, leaving 12 bases between them. CDR3 sequence: CASSLTGRGTGELFF. DNA for the CDR3: TGTGCCAGCAGCTTAACAGGGAGGGGGACCGGGGAGCTGTTTTTT.

A few counts support this clonotype. The chain links TRBV20-1 to TRBJ1-4; maybe TRBD1 (6 bases). CDR3 length: 14 residues. V was trimmed by 5 bases and J by 4 bases, leaving 14 bases between them. Germline V gene sequence: CDR1 DFQATT, CDR2 SNEGSKA (reference sequence). This CDR3 is CSAPEGGRNEKLFF. As DNA, the CDR3 is TGCAGTGCTCCTGAGGGGGGCCGTAATGAAAAACTGTTTTTT.

This clonotype has a single count. The chain uses TRBV11-2 and TRBJ1-1; no firm D call. The CDR3 length is 16 residues. Per the germline V gene, CDR1 is SGHAT and CDR2 is FQNNGV. Trimming removed 5 bases at V and 0 bases at J, with 16 bases between. Here the CDR3 DNA reads TGTGCCAGCAGCCAAGAAAATATCCAGGTGAACACTGAAGCTTTCTTT. This encodes CASSQENIQVNTEAFF. Combining the CDR3 with reference TRBV11-2 and TRBJ1-1 gives the whole variable domain EAGVAQSPRYKIIEKRQSVAFWCNPISGHATLYWYQQILGQGPKLLIQFQNNGVVDDSQLPKDRFSAERLKGVDSTLKIQPAKLEDSAVYLCASSQENIQVNTEAFFGQGTRLTVV.

This clonotype was recorded a few times. This sequence joins TRBV11-2 and TRBJ2-7, with 10 bases lining up with TRBD2. The CDR3 contains 15 residues. With V trimmed by 5 bases and J by 1 base, 5 bases remained unmatched. Germline V gene sequence: CDR1 SGHAT, CDR2 FQNNGV. CDR3 amino acids: CASSTISGGSYEQYF. The CDR3 bases are TGTGCCAGCAGCACAATTAGCGGGGGGTCCTACGAGCAGTACTTC.

CDR3 bases: TGTGCCAGCAGTTTACCGGAACATAACTCTAAATCCGGGGCCAACGTCCTGACTTTC. Its translation: CASSLPEHNSKSGANVLTF. The rearrangement joins TRBV28 to TRBJ2-6; D is undetermined. Per germline, CDR1 MDHEN and CDR2 SYDVKM. With 2 bases removed from V and 4 bases from J, the gap between germline ends came to 21 bases. The CDR3 runs to 19 residues. The variable domain in full, completed from reference TRBV28 and TRBJ2-6, reads DVKVTQSSRYLVKRTGEKVFLECVQDMDHENMFWYRQDPGLGLRLIYFSYDVKMKEKGDIPEGYSVSREKKERFSLILESASTNQTSMYLCASSLPEHNSKSGANVLTFGAGSRLTVL.